These 2 T cell receptor beta chains share one sample of origin, sequenced in a study of blood T cell repertoires in COVID-19. Using immunoSEQ multiplex PCR, the repertoire was profiled, and TCRdb retains in-frame clones only, with some absent. This table has approximately 160,000 clones, 80% to 90% appearing once. Sequencing input: PBMCs or T cells enriched from blood (not recorded which). The receptors stem from a woman aged 50 to 60 who had recovered from COVID-19.

J is TRBJ2-7 and V is TRBV5-1, with D perhaps TRBD1 (6 bases). In germline, CDR1 is SGHRS, CDR2 YFSETQ. The CDR3 is 12 residues long. V was trimmed by 8 bases and J by 3 bases, leaving 12 bases between them. DNA of the CDR3: TGCGCCAGTTCCGGGACACTCTACGAGCAGTACTTC. It codes for CASSGTLYEQYF.

This chain joins TRBV19 and TRBJ1-1, with 7 bases that match TRBD1. V was clipped by 0 bases and J by 1 base; unmatched bases: 8. Germline assignment: CDR1 LNHDA and CDR2 SQIVND (reference sequence). The CDR3 loop spans 17 amino acids. For the CDR3, the DNA is TGTGCCAGTAGTATAGACCTCGTAGACAGGGCGAACACTGAAGCTTTCTTT. Amino acid sequence: CASSIDLVDRANTEAFF.